This TCR beta chain was obtained from a study of shared clonotypes between healthy human individuals. Samples underwent the assay at deep level. Per sorted-subset replicate PCR, input was approximately 0.2 ug DNA, representing some 30,000 T cell genomes. The repertoire was sequenced with immunoSEQ multiplex PCR; TCRdb's copy has only in-frame clones and lacks some. The table records more than 2 million clones, about 95% of them present only once. It was into CD45RA+ naive and CD45RA-negative memory subsets that the CD4+ cells were split. Germline V gives CDR1 SGHAT, CDR2 FQNNGV. The CDR3 contains 13 residues. Trimming left V 1 base short and J 6 bases short, with 9 bases between.

V is TRBV11-2 and J is TRBJ1-1; D unresolved. Sequenced: naive CD4+ T cells sorted from blood. Subset described: CD45RA+ positively selected. The TCR was taken from a man aged 18 to 35 in good health. The CDR3 DNA sequence: TGTGCCAGCAGCTTAGGGGTTAATTCTGAAGCTTTCTTT. As protein: CASSLGVNSEAFF.